These 10 T cell receptor beta chains share one sample of origin, sequenced in a study of blood T cell repertoires in COVID-19. Repertoires were generated with immunoSEQ multiplex PCR, while TCRdb's copy carries only in-frame clones and drops some. The sample consists of 350,000 or so clones, about four fifths of them appearing once. Sequencing was carried out using peripheral blood. The source is a man younger than 45 with active or convalescent COVID-19.

DNA for the CDR3: TGTGCCAGCAGCTTCGGGGCGGGAGGGCGGAACGAGCAGTACTTC. This translates into CASSFGAGGRNEQYF. The chain joins TRBV11-1 to TRBJ2-7, with 9 bases fitting TRBD2. There are 15 residues in the CDR3. With 3 bases clipped from V and 5 bases from J, the junction kept 8 bases outside the gene matches. From germline, CDR1 is SGHAT and CDR2 FQDESV (reference sequence).

This sequence joins TRBV4-1 and TRBJ1-5; no definite D call. In germline, CDR1 is MGHRA, CDR2 YSYEKL. Trimming removed 4 bases from V and 2 bases from J, with 12 bases in between. The CDR3 runs 15 residues. The CDR3 here is CASSPRHIGNQPQHF. The CDR3 DNA reads as TGCGCCAGCAGCCCCCGACACATAGGCAATCAGCCCCAGCATTTT.

This clone has just a few counts. J is TRBJ2-4 and V is TRBV19, with 7 bases that match TRBD1. The CDR3 consists of 13 residues. Germline V gene sequence: CDR1 LNHDA, CDR2 SQIVND (reference sequence). The ends lost 6 bases at V and 7 bases at J; junction bases unmatched: 6. The chain's CDR3 is CASSQGTANIQYF. The CDR3 nucleotides are TGTGCCAGTAGCCAGGGGACAGCGAACATTCAGTACTTC.

The chain joins TRBV19 to TRBJ1-6, with D maybe TRBD1 (5 bases). Trimming left V 4 bases short and J 7 bases short, with 11 bases between. Germline assignment: CDR1 LNHDA and CDR2 SQIVND (reference sequence). The CDR3 extends over 14 amino acids. The DNA of the CDR3 is TGTGCCAGTAGTACCAGGGCGAGCAATTCACCCCTCCACTTT. Amino acids: CASSTRASNSPLHF.

The chain recombines TRBV6-4 with TRBJ1-5, with 8 bases identical to TRBD1. CDR3 length: 19 residues. V dropped 0 bases and J dropped 0; count of bases not matched to a gene: 10. CDR1 is MRHNA and CDR2 is SNTAGT in the germline V gene. Written as DNA, the CDR3 is TGTGCCAGCAGTGACTCGTTGTCAGGGGGCGGGAATAGCAATCAGCCCCAGCATTTT. Amino acids: CASSDSLSGGGNSNQPQHF.

V gene TRBV12-3 or TRBV12-4 combines with J gene TRBJ1-2; D gene unclear. This CDR3 region has 13 residues. V lost 2 bases and J 7 bases, leaving 11 bases between the germline ends. CDR3 in amino acids: CASSLYEVTGYTF. The CDR3 region has the DNA TGTGCCAGCAGTTTATACGAGGTAACTGGCTACACCTTC.

The chain carries TRBV7-9 and TRBJ1-3, with D unresolved. Trimming cost V 3 bases and J 5 bases, with 17 bases left between them. Germline V gene sequence: CDR1 SEHNR, CDR2 FQNEAQ (reference sequence). The CDR3 runs 16 residues. The CDR3 DNA sequence: TGTGCCAGCAGCTTTACCCCGGAACAGCCGCGAAACACCATATATTTT. This sequence encodes CASSFTPEQPRNTIYF.

The CDR3 DNA reads as TGTGCCAGCAGTCTGACAGGGGGGACAGATACGCAGTATTTT. Translated: CASSLTGGTDTQYF. The chain has TRBV7-2 and TRBJ2-3; TRBD1 agrees at 9 bases. There are 14 residues in the CDR3. Per germline, CDR1 SGHTA and CDR2 FQGNSA. With 6 bases clipped from V and 3 bases from J, the junction kept 4 bases outside the gene matches.

The chain combines TRBV6-6 with TRBJ2-5, with no clear D. The V and J ends lost 5 bases and 5 bases respectively, with 9 bases between them. Looked up from germline, CDR1 is MNHNY and CDR2 is SVGAGI (reference sequence). There are 12 residues in the CDR3. The CDR3 sequence is CASSNLGETQYF. DNA for the CDR3: TGTGCCAGCAGTAACCTTGGCGAGACCCAGTACTTC.

This chain connects TRBV6-5 to TRBJ1-2; no clear D. V shed 7 bases and J shed 3 bases, with 15 bases lying between them. CDR1 is MNHEY and CDR2 is SVGAGI in the germline V gene. The CDR3 has 14 amino acids. The chain's CDR3 is CASTDPNHYYGYTF. CDR3 DNA sequence: TGTGCCAGCACCGATCCCAACCACTACTATGGCTACACCTTC.